This T cell receptor (beta chain) derives from a study of PD-L1 blockade in urothelial cancer. About the research overall: The year 2014 saw patients start atezolizumab, 1,200 mg intravenously every 3 weeks. Blood analysis took place 3 weeks (second dose) and 6 weeks after treatment start.

Repertoires were generated with immunoSEQ multiplex PCR, while TCRdb's copy carries only in-frame clones and drops some. Of around 50,000 clones in the sample, approximately 90% are singletons; the top ten hold under 2.5%. Trimming at V came to 4 bases and at J to 6 bases, leaving 6 bases not matched to a gene. Germline V CDR1 and CDR2: SEHNR, FQNEAQ (reference sequence). CDR3 size: 13 residues. Stated time point: peripheral blood 6 weeks after treatment start. Disease in patients was locally advanced or metastatic urothelial carcinoma. The TCR originated in a man aged 60 to 75 with urothelial cancer. V is TRBV7-9 and J is TRBJ2-7; 7 bases align to TRBD1. Sequenced material: PBMCs, taken around atezolizumab (anti-PD-L1) treatment. The CDR3 region has the DNA TGTGCCAGCAGCTGGGACAGTTTTTCCGAGCAGTACTTC. Amino acid sequence: CASSWDSFSEQYF.